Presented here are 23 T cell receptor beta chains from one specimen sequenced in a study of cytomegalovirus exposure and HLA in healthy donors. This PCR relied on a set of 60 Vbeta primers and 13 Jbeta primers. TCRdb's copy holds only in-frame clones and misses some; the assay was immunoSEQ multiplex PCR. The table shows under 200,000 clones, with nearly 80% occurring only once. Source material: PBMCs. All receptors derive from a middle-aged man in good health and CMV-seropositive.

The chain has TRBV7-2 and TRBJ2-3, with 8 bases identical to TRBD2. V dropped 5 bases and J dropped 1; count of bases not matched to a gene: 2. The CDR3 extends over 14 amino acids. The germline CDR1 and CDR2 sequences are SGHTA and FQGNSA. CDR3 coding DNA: TGTGCCAGCAGCCATAGCGGGGGCACAGATACGCAGTATTTT. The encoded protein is CASSHSGGTDTQYF.

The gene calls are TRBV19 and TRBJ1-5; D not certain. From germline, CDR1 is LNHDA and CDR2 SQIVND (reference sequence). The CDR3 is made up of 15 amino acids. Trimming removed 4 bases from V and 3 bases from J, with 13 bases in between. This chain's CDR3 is CASSTPGMVNQPQHF. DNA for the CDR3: TGTGCCAGTAGTACCCCAGGTATGGTCAATCAGCCCCAGCATTTT. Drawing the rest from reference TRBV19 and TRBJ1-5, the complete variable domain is DGGITQSPKYLFRKEGQNVTLSCEQNLNHDAMYWYRQDPGQGLRLIYYSQIVNDFQKGDIAEGYSVSREKKESFPLTVTSAQKNPTAFYLCASSTPGMVNQPQHFGDGTRLSIL.

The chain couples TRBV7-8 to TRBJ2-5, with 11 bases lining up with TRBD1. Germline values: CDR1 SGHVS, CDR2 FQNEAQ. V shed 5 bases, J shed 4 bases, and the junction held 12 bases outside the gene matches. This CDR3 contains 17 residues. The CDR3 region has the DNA TGTGCCAGCAGCGTCGGACAGGGGGCGAATCGAATAGAGACCCAGTACTTC. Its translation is CASSVGQGANRIETQYF.

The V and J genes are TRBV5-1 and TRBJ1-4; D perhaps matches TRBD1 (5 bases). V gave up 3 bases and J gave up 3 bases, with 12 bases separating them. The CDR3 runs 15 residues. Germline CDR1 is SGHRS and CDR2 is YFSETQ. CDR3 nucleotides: TGCGCCAGCAGCTCCGGGGGGGTGGCTAATGAAAAACTGTTTTTT. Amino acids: CASSSGGVANEKLFF. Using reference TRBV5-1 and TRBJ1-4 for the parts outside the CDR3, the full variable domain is KAGVTQTPRYLIKTRGQQVTLSCSPISGHRSVSWYQQTPGQGLQFLFEYFSETQRNKGNFPGRFSGRQFSNSRSEMNVSTLELGDSALYLCASSSGGVANEKLFFGSGTQLSVL.

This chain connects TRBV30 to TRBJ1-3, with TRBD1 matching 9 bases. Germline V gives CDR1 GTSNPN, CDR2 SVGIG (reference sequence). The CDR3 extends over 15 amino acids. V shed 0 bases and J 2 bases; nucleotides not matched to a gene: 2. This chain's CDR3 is CAWSVQGAPGNTIYF. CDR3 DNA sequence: TGTGCCTGGAGTGTACAGGGGGCCCCTGGAAACACCATATATTTT.

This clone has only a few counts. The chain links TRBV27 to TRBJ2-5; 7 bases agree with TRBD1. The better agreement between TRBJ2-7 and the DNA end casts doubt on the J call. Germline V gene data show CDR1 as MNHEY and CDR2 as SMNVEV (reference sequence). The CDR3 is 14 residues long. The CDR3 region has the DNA TGTGCCAGCAGTAGAACAGGGGTAGCCTACGAGCAGTACTTC. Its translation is CASSRTGVAYEQYF.

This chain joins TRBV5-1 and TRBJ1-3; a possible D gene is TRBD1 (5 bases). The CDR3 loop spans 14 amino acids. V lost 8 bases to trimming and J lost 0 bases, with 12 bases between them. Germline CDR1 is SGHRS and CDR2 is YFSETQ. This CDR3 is CASSPGDSGNTIYF. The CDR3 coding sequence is TGCGCCAGTAGCCCGGGGGACTCTGGAAACACCATATATTTT.

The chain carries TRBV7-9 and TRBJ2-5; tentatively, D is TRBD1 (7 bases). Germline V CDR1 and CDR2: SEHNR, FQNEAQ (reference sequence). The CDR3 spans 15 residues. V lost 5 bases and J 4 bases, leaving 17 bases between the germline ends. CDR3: CASSETRGAVETQYF. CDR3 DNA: TGTGCCAGCAGCGAAACCAGGGGGGCCGTAGAGACCCAGTACTTC.

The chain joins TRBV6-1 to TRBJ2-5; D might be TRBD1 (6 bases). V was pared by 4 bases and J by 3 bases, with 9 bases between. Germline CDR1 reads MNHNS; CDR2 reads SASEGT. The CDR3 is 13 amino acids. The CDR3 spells CASSVYREETQYF. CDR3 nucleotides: TGTGCCAGCAGTGTATACAGGGAAGAGACCCAGTACTTC.

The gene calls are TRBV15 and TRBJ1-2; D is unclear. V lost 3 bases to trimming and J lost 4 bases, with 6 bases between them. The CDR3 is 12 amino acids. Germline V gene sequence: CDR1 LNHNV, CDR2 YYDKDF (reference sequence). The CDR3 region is CATSSFSYGYTF. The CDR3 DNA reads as TGTGCCACCAGCAGTTTTAGCTATGGCTACACCTTC.

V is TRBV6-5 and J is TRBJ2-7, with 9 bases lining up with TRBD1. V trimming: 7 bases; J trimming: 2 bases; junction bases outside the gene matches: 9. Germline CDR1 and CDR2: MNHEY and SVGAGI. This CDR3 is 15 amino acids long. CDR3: CASTRGTGYAYEQYF. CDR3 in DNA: TGTGCCAGCACCCGAGGGACAGGGTACGCCTACGAGCAGTACTTC.

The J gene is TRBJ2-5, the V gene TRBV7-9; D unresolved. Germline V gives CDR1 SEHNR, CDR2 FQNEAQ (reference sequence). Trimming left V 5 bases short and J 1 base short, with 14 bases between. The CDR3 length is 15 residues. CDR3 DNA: TGTGCCAGCAGCCATACCATGGGCACCCAAGAGACCCAGTACTTC. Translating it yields CASSHTMGTQETQYF.

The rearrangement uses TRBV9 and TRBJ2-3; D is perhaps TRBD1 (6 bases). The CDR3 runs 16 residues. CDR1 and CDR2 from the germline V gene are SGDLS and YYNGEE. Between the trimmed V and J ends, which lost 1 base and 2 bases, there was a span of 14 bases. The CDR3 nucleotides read TGTGCCAGCAGCGTAAGGGTGACAGGCAACACAGATACGCAGTATTTT. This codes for CASSVRVTGNTDTQYF.

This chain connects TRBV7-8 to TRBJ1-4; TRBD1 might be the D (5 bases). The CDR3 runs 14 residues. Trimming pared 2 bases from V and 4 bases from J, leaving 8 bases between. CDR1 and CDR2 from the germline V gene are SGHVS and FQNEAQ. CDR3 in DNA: TGTGCCAGCAGCTTATACGGGGGTAATGAAAAACTGTTTTTT. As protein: CASSLYGGNEKLFF.

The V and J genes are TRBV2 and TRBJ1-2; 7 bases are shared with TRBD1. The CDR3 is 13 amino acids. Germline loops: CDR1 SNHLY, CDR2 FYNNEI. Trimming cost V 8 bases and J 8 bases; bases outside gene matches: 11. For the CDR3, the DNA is TGTGCCAGCCGGGGACAGATTTTCGCGGGCTACACCTTC. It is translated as CASRGQIFAGYTF.

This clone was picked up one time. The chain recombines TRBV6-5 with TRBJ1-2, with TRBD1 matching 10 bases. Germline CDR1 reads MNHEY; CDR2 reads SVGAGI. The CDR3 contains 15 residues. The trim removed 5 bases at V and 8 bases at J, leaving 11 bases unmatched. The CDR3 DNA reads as TGTGCCAGCAGTCCGACAGGGGGCCTTTTCGGGGGCTACACCTTC. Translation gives CASSPTGGLFGGYTF.

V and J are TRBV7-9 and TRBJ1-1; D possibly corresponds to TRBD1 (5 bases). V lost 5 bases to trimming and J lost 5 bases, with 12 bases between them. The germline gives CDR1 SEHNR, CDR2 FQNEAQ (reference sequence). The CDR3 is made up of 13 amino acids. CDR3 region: CASSNQGYTEAFF. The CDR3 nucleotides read TGTGCCAGCAGCAATCAGGGTTATACTGAAGCTTTCTTT.

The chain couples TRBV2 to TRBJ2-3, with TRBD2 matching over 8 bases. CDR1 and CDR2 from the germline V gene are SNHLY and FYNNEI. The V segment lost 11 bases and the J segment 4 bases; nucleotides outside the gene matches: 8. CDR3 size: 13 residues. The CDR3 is CAGWTSNADTQYF. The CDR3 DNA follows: TGTGCCGGGTGGACTAGCAATGCAGATACGCAGTATTTT.

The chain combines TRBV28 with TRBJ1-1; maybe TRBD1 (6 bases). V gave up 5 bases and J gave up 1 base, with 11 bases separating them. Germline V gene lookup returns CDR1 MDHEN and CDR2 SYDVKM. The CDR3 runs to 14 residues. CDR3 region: CASSQGPRNTEAFF. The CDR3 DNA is TGTGCCAGCAGTCAGGGGCCGCGGAACACTGAAGCTTTCTTT.

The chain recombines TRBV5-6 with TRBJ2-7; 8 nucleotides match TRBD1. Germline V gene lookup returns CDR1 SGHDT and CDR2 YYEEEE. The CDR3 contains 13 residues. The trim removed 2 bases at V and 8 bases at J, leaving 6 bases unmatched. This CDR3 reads CASSLLQGEQQYV. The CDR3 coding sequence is TGTGCCAGCAGCTTACTACAGGGGGAACAGCAGTACGTC.

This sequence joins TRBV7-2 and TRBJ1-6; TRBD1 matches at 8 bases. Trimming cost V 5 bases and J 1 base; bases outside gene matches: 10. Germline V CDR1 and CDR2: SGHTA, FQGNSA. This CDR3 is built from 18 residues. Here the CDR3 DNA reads TGTGCCAGCAGCGCTTACAGGGGGGGGCGTTCCTATAATTCACCCCTCCACTTT. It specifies CASSAYRGGRSYNSPLHF.

This CDR3 reads CASSELGGPGNTIYF. The CDR3 DNA reads as TGTGCCAGCAGTGAGTTGGGGGGGCCTGGAAACACCATATATTTT. The V gene is TRBV2, the J gene TRBJ1-3; the D gene is possibly TRBD1 (6 bases). Germline V gives CDR1 SNHLY, CDR2 FYNNEI. Trimming took 3 bases from V and 2 from J, leaving 11 bases between them. The CDR3 consists of 15 residues.

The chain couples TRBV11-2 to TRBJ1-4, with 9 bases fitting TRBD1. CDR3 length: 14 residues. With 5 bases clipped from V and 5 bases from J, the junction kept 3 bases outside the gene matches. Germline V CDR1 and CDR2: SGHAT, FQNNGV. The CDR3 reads CASSLGQGNEKLFF. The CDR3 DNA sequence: TGTGCCAGCAGCCTTGGACAGGGGAATGAAAAACTGTTTTTT. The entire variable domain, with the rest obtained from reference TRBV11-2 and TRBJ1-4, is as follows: EAGVAQSPRYKIIEKRQSVAFWCNPISGHATLYWYQQILGQGPKLLIQFQNNGVVDDSQLPKDRFSAERLKGVDSTLKIQPAKLEDSAVYLCASSLGQGNEKLFFGSGTQLSVL.